This T cell receptor beta chain is from a study of blood T cell repertoires in COVID-19. In the study overall: Whether acute or convalescent, the COVID-19 samples came from the United States, Italy and Spain. The analysed material was cDNA or gDNA that came from T cells, B-cell-depleted T cells, or PBMCs.

Germline V gene lookup returns CDR1 MNHEY and CDR2 SVGAGI. CDR3 length equals 14 residues. The V and J ends lost 5 bases and 0 bases respectively, with 8 bases between them. How the authors handled the data: The assay estimated nucleated cells by amplifying reference gene primers. The method was immunoSEQ multiplex PCR; TCRdb's version includes in-frame clones alone and lacks a portion of them. Clone size and the V and J calls come from that table; the DNA yielded D and trimming. This table has around 230,000 clones, about 90% appearing once. Everyone who took part was about 18 to 90 years old, and they came from some 23 US areas.

This chain links TRBV6-5 with TRBJ1-5; D perhaps matches TRBD1 (5 bases). This sequence originates from a woman in her thirties with acute COVID-19. Sequencing used PBMCs or T cells enriched from blood (not recorded which). The chain's CDR3 is CASSKQVSNQPQHF. As DNA, the CDR3 is TGTGCCAGCAGTAAACAGGTTAGCAATCAGCCCCAGCATTTT.